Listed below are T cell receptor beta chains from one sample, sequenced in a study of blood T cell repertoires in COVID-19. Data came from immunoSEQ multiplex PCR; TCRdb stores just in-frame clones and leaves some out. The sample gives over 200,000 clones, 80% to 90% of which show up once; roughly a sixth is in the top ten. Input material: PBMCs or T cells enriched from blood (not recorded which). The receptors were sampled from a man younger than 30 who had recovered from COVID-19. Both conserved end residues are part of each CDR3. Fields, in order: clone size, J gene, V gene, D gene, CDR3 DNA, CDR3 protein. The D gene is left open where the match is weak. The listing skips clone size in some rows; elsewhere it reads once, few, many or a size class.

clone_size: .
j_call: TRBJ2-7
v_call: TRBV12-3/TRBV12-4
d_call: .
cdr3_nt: TGTGCCAGCAGTTTATCCAGAGGGGAGCAGTACTTC
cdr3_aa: CASSLSRGEQYF

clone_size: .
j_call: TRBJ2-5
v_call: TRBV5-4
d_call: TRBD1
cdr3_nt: TGTGCCAGCAGCTTACAGGGGAGAGGGCGTTTTGTCGAGTACTTC
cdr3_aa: CASSLQGRGRFVEYF

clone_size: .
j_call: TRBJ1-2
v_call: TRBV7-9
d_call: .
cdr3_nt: TGTGCCAGCAGCTTAACAAATATCGTCCCATATGGCTACACCTTC
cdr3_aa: CASSLTNIVPYGYTF

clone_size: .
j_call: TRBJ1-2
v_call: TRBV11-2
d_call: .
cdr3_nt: TGTGCCAGCAGCAGACCACAGGGAAGCTATGGCTACACCTTC
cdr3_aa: CASSRPQGSYGYTF

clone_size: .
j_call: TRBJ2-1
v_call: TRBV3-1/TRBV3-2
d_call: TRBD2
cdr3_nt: TGTGCCAGCAGCCAAGGGGGTACTAGCGGGGGTAATGAGCAGTTCTTC
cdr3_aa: CASSQGGTSGGNEQFF

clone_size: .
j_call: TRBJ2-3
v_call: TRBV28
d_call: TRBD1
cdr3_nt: TGTGCCAGCAGTCCCGACAGGGGCCTGGATACGCAGTATTTT
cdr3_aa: CASSPDRGLDTQYF

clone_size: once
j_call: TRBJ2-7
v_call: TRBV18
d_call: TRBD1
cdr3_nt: TGTGCCAGCTCCCCGGGACAGGACTACGAGCAGTACTTC
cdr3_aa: CASSPGQDYEQYF

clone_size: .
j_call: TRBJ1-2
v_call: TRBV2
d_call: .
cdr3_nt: TGTGCCAGCAGTGAAGGAAGCGCAGGGGACTATGGCTACACCTTC
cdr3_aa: CASSEGSAGDYGYTF

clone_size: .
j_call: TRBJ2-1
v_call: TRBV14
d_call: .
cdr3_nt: TGTGCCAGCGCTGTCCTAGCCGGGTACAATGAGCAGTTCTTC
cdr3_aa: CASAVLAGYNEQFF

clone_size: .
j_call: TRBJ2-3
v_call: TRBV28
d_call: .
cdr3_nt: TGTGCCAGCAGTTTATTGAGGGCAGATACGCAGTATTTT
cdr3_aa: CASSLLRADTQYF

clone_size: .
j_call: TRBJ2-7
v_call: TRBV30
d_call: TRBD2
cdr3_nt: TGTGCCTGGAAGAAAGCGGGGGGACCCTTGGAGCAGTACTTC
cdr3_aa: CAWKKAGGPLEQYF

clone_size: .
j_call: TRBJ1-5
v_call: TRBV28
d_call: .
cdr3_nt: TGTGCCAGCAGTTCAGGGGTGCATCAGCCCCAGCATTTT
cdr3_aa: CASSSGVHQPQHF

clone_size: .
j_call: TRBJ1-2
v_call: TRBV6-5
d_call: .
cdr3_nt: TGTGCCAGCAGTCTTGACAGGATCTATGGCTACACCTTC
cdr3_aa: CASSLDRIYGYTF

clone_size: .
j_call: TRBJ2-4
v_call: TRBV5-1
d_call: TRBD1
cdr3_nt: TGCGTCAGCAGCTTGGAGGGACAGGTGAAAAACATTCAGTACTTC
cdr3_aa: CVSSLEGQVKNIQYF

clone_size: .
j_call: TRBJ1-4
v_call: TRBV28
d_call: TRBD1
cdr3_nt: TGTGCCAGCAGTTTATCGCCGGACAGGAGAGGGGAAAAACTGTTTTTT
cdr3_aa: CASSLSPDRRGEKLFF

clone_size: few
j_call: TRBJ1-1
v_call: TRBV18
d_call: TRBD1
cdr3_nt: TGTGCCAGCTCACCCCCGGGACAGGACACTGAAGCTTTCTTT
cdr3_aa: CASSPPGQDTEAFF

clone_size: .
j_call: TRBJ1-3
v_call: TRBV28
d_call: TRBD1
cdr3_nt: TGTGCCAGCAACCCCTCCCCGGGACAGGGGGTTGGAAACACCATATATTTT
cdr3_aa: CASNPSPGQGVGNTIYF

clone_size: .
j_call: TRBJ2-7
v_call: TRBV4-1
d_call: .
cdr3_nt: TGCGCCAGCAGCCAAAGGGGGTCGGGGGGCTTAGGAGAGCAGTACTTC
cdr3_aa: CASSQRGSGGLGEQYF

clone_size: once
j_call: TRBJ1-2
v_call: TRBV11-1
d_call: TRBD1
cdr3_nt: TGTGCCAGCAGCCGCCGGACAGGGCAAGGCTACACCTTC
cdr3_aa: CASSRRTGQGYTF

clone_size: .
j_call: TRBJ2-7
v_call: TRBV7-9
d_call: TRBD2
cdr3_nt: TGTGCCAGCAGGACTAGCGGTTCCTACGAGCAGTACTTC
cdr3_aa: CASRTSGSYEQYF

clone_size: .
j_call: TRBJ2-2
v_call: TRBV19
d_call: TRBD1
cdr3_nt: TGTGCCAGCACCCCGGGACAGTACACCGGGGAGCTGTTTTTT
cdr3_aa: CASTPGQYTGELFF

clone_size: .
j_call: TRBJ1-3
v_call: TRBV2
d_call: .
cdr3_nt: TGTGCCAGCAGTCAAACAGGGAGTGAAGGAAACACCATATATTTT
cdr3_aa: CASSQTGSEGNTIYF

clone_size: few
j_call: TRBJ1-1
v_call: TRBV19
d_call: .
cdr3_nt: TGTGCCAGTAGCGTTCCTCCGGGGTCTGAAGCTTTCTTT
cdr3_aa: CASSVPPGSEAFF

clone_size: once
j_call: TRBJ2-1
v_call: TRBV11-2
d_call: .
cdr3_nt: TGTGCCAGCAGCTTGACTAGTTTCGATGAGCAGTTCTTC
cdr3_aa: CASSLTSFDEQFF

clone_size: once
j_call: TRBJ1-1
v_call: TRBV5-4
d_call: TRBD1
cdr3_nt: TGTGCCAGCAGCTTCCAGAACGACAGGGACACTGAAGCTTTCTTT
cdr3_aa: CASSFQNDRDTEAFF

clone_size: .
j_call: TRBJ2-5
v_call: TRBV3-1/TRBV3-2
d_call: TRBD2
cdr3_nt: TGTGCCAGCAGCCAAAAGTCGGGAGGAGAGACCCAGTACTTC
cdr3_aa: CASSQKSGGETQYF

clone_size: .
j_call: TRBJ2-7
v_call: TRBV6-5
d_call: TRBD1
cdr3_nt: TGTGCCAGCAGTTACTCGGACAGGTACTCCTACGAGCAGTACTTC
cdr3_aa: CASSYSDRYSYEQYF

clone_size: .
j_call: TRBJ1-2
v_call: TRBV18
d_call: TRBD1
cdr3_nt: TGTGCCAGCTCTCTCAATCCTAAGACAGGGTTTGACTATGGCTACACCTTC
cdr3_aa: CASSLNPKTGFDYGYTF

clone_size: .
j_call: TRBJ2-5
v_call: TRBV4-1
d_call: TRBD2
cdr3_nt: TGCGCCAGCAGCCAAGATGGGACTAGCGGCCAAGAGACCCAGTACTTC
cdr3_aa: CASSQDGTSGQETQYF

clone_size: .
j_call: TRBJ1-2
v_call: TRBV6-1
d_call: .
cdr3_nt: TGTGCCAGCAGTGACCTTAGAGATGGCTACACCTTC
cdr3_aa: CASSDLRDGYTF

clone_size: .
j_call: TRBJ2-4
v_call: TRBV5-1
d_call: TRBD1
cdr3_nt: TGCGCCAGCAGCACCACGACAGGGGGCGGCGGAAACATTCAGTACTTC
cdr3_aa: CASSTTTGGGGNIQYF

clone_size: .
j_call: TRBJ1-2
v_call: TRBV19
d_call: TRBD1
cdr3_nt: TGTGCCAGTAGTCCACAGGGGGTTAACTATGGCTACACCTTC
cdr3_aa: CASSPQGVNYGYTF

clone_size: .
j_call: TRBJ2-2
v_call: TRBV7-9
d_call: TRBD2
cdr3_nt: TGTGCCAGCAGCTTAAGGCTAGCGGGAGAAACCGGGGAGCTGTTTTTT
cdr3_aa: CASSLRLAGETGELFF

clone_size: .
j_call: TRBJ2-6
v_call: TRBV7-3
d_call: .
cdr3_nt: TGTGCCAGCAGCTTATCAGTCTCTGGGGCCAACGTCCTGACTTTC
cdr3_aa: CASSLSVSGANVLTF

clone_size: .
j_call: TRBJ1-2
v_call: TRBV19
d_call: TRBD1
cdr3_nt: TGTGCCAGTAGGTCGGGACAGGCGGGGCATGGCTACACCTTC
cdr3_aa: CASRSGQAGHGYTF

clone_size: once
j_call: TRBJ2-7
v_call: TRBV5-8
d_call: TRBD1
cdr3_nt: TGTGCCAGCAGCGAGAGGGACAGGGACTCCTACGAGCAGTACTTC
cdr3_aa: CASSERDRDSYEQYF

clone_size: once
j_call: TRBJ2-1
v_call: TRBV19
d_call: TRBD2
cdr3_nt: TGTGCCAGTAGACTAGCGGGAGGGCTGAATGAGCAGTTCTTC
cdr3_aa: CASRLAGGLNEQFF

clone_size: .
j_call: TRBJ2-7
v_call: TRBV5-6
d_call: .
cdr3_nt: TGTGCCAGCAGCTTCCGAGTGACAAGCTCCTACGAGCAGTACTTC
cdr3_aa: CASSFRVTSSYEQYF

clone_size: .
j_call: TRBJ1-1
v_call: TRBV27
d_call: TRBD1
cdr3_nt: TGTGCCAGCAGTGGGGACAGGGTGAACACTGAAGCTTTCTTT
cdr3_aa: CASSGDRVNTEAFF

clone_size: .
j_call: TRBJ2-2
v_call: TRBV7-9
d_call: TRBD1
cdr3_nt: TGTGCCAGCAGCTTAGGCGGACAGGGAGGCGGGGAGCTGTTTTTT
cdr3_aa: CASSLGGQGGGELFF

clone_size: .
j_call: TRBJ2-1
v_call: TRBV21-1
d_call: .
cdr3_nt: TGTGCCAGCAGCCCCCACCCCACGAGTTCCGAGCAGTTCTTC
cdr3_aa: CASSPHPTSSEQFF

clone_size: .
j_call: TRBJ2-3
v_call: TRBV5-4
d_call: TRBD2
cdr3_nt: TGTGCCAGCAGCTTTGGGGGGAGGGCAGATACGCAGTATTTT
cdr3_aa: CASSFGGRADTQYF

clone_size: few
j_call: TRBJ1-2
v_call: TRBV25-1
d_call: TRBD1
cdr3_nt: TGTGCCAGCTACACCTGGACAGGGTTCACCTTC
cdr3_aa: CASYTWTGFTF

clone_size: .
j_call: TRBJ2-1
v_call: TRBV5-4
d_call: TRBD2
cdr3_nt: TGTGCCAGTCTCACTGGCGGGGGGGCCGGCGCTGAGCAGTTCTTC
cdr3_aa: CASLTGGGAGAEQFF

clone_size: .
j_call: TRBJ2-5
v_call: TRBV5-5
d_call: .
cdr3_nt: TGTGCCAGCAGCTTGGTGCGGCTAGTCGGTCTCCCAGTCGCCCAGTACTTC
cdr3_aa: CASSLVRLVGLPVAQYF

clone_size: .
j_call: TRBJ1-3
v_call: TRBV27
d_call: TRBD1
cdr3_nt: TGTGCCAGCAGTTCACAGGGGGCCTCAGGAAACACCATATATTTT
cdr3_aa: CASSSQGASGNTIYF

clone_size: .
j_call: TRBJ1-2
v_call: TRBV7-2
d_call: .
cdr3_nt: TGTGCCAGCAGCTTAGTTGGCAGTAACTATGGCTACACCTTC
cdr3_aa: CASSLVGSNYGYTF

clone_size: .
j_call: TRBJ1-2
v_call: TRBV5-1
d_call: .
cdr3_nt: TGCGCCAGCAGCGCAGGCCATACTAACTATGGCTACACCTTC
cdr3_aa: CASSAGHTNYGYTF

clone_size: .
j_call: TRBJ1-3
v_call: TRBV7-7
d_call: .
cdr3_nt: TGTGCTAGCAGCTTAAATAGGGGTGACACCATATATTTT
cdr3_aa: CASSLNRGDTIYF

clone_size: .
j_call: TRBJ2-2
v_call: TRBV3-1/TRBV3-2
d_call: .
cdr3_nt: TGTGCCAGCAGCCAAGTGCCCAGGGCTGGGGAGCTGTTTTTT
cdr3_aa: CASSQVPRAGELFF

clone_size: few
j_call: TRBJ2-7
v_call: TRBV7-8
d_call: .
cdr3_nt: TGTGCCAGCAGCTTCGACAGGACCTACGAGCAGTACTTC
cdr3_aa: CASSFDRTYEQYF